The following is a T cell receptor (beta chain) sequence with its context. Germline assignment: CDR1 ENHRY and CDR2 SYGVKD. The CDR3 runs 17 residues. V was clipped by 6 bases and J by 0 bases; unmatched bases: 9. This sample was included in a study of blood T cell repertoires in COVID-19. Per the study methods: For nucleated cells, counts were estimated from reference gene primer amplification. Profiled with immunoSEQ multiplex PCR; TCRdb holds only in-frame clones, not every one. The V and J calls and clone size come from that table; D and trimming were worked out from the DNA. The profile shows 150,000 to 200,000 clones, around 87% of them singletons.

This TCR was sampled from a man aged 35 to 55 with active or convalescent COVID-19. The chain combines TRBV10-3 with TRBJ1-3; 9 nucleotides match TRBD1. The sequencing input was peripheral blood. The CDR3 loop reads CAIRGGQGPSSGNTIYF. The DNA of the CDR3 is TGTGCCATCAGGGGCGGACAGGGGCCTAGCTCTGGAAACACCATATATTTT.